The entry below gives a single T cell receptor beta chain sequence along with its context. The antigen is unknown. This sample was included in a study of Ad26.COV2.S vaccination and SARS-CoV-2 variants. Whole-study results and caveats: Placebo recipients and vaccine recipients were similar in non-spike TCR breadth.

Treatment here: around 19 received Ad26.COV2.S at low or high dose, single or two shots; about 5 received placebo; per-sample allocation not given. Vaccine and placebo recipients were sampled on day 63 after the first injection. Immunization relied on an Ad26 vector, which expressed Wuhan-strain SARS-CoV-2 spike. Germline V CDR1 and CDR2: SEHNR, FQNEAQ (reference sequence). Trimming pared 2 bases from V and 0 bases from J, leaving 4 bases between. CDR3 size: 14 residues. The protocol was immunoSEQ multiplex PCR, while the TCRdb copy is restricted to in-frame clones and leaves out a portion. The table records some 270,000 clones, roughly 89% of them present only once.

J is TRBJ1-4 and V is TRBV7-9; D is undetermined. This specimen consisted of peripheral blood, obtained in a trial of Ad26.COV2.S vaccine versus placebo. The clonotype originates from a person between 18 and 59 years old who received the Ad26.COV2.S COVID-19 vaccine or a placebo. Here the CDR3 DNA reads TGTGCCAGCAGCTTACGGTCAACTAATGAAAAACTGTTTTTT. Protein product: CASSLRSTNEKLFF.